The 26 T cell receptor beta chains below were found in one sample sequenced in a study of human T cells and chemical hapten exposure. TCRdb processed the RACE reads anew with MiXCR; each CDR3 protein has one entry. Of roughly 380,000 distinct CDR3 sequences in the sample, about 5.1% were seen once. Time point in this sample: pre-sensitization, week 0. Treatment denoted: therapeutic diphenylcyclopropenone sensitization with weekly scalp DPC. Sequencing was performed on whole blood, taken in connection with sensitization to the hapten diphenylcyclopropenone (DPC). The receptors stem from a woman aged 45-65 years with alopecia areata. Some clones in this sample may be carry-over from other donors' samples.

This clonotype came up many times. This CDR3 is CSVEVGGGAKNIQYF. CDR3 nucleotides: TGCAGCGTTGAAGTCGGGGGGGGAGCCAAAAACATTCAGTACTTC. This rearrangement joins TRBV29-1 to TRBJ2-4; 8 positions match TRBD2. Trimming took 1 base from V and 0 from J; bases not matched to a gene: 2. The CDR3 spans 15 residues. The germline V gene encodes CDR1 SQVTM and CDR2 ANQGSEA.

This chain joins TRBV2 and TRBJ1-2; no firm D call. The V and J ends lost 7 bases and 0 bases respectively, with 9 bases between them. Per the germline V gene, CDR1 is SNHLY and CDR2 is FYNNEI. The CDR3 loop spans 13 amino acids. The DNA for the CDR3 is TGTGCCAGCATCAAACCGGCTAACTATGGCTACACCTTC. The encoded protein is CASIKPANYGYTF.

This clonotype has at least ten counts. The chain couples TRBV9 to TRBJ2-3; D gene unclear. This CDR3 is built from 14 residues. Trimming shortened V by 0 bases and J by 6 bases, and 11 bases separated the two germline ends. Germline V lookup: CDR1 SGDLS, CDR2 YYNGEE. CDR3 coding DNA: TGTGCCAGCAGCGTAGGTGGTGGTGAGGATACGCAGTATTTT. Encoded protein: CASSVGGGEDTQYF.

This clonotype was detected ten times or more. The chain employs TRBV27 and TRBJ2-7; D possibly corresponds to TRBD1 (6 bases). Germline values: CDR1 MNHEY, CDR2 SMNVEV (reference sequence). This CDR3 contains 15 residues. The V end was cut by 4 bases, the J end by 0 bases, with 13 bases between. This CDR3 reads CASSSRTVSSYEQYF. CDR3 in DNA: TGTGCCAGCAGTTCCCGGACAGTTAGCTCCTACGAGCAGTACTTC.

V usage is TRBV2 and J usage is TRBJ1-2, with D unresolved. CDR3 length equals 13 residues. The ends were cut back, 7 bases at V and 2 bases at J, with 11 bases in the middle. Germline V CDR1 and CDR2: SNHLY, FYNNEI. CDR3 protein: CASKFGLNYGYTF. The CDR3, as DNA: TGTGCCAGCAAATTCGGCCTCAACTATGGCTACACCTTC. The entire variable domain, with the rest obtained from reference TRBV2 and TRBJ1-2, is as follows: EPEVTQTPSHQVTQMGQEVILRCVPISNHLYFYWYRQILGQKVEFLVSFYNNEISEKSEIFDDQFSVERPDGSNFTLKIRSTKLEDSAMYFCASKFGLNYGYTFGSGTRLTVV.

In its sample, this clonotype was seen many times. CDR3 nucleotides: TGCAGCGTTGTATCAGGGGATGGGTACACTGAAGCTTTCTTT. Residues: CSVVSGDGYTEAFF. V and J are TRBV29-1 and TRBJ1-1, with D perhaps TRBD1 (6 bases). This CDR3 has 14 residues. Trimming removed 4 bases from V and 3 bases from J, with 15 bases in between. The V gene's germline CDR1 is SQVTM and CDR2 ANQGSEA. The full variable domain, completed using reference TRBV29-1 and TRBJ1-1, is SAVISQKPSRDICQRGTSLTIQCQVDSQVTMMFWYRQQPGQSLTLIATANQGSEATYESGFVIDKFPISRPNLTFSTLTVSNMSPEDSSIYLCSVVSGDGYTEAFFGQGTRLTVV.

V and J are TRBV6-1 and TRBJ1-5, with 12 bases aligning to TRBD1. The germline gives CDR1 MNHNS, CDR2 SASEGT. The CDR3 length is 19 residues. V lost 1 base, J lost 5 bases, and 12 bases stayed unmatched. The CDR3 DNA is TGTGCCAGCAGTGAAGTCCCGGGACAGGGGGCAGTGCTCCATCAGCCCCAGCATTTT. Amino acid sequence: CASSEVPGQGAVLHQPQHF.

The genes are TRBV7-9 and TRBJ2-3, with D perhaps given as TRBD1 or TRBD2 (5 bases each). From germline, CDR1 is SEHNR and CDR2 FQNEAQ (reference sequence). V was shortened by 5 bases and J by 0 bases, with 12 bases between the two germline ends. The CDR3 loop spans 15 amino acids. As DNA, the CDR3 is TGTGCCAGCAGCCAAACAGGAGGCAGCACAGATACGCAGTATTTT. Translation gives CASSQTGGSTDTQYF.

This clonotype has ten or more counts. This sequence joins TRBV24-1 and TRBJ1-5; TRBD1 might be the D (6 bases). The CDR3 is 13 amino acids. The V gene's germline CDR1 is KGHDR and CDR2 SFDVKD. V shed 5 bases and J shed 2 bases, with 6 bases lying between them. DNA of the CDR3: TGTGCCACCAGTGCAGGGGGCAATCAGCCCCAGCATTTT. This gives the protein CATSAGGNQPQHF.

This clonotype was found a few times. The rearrangement joins TRBV27 to TRBJ1-1; D is uncertain. Looked up from germline, CDR1 is MNHEY and CDR2 is SMNVEV (reference sequence). The CDR3 is 12 residues long. Trimming took off 3 bases at V and 8 bases at J, with 10 bases between the two ends. CDR3 in DNA: TGTGCCAGCAGTTTGCTCCGGGGAGAAGCTTTCTTT. Amino acid sequence: CASSLLRGEAFF.

This clonotype was observed at least ten times. The CDR3 nucleotides are TGTGCCAGCAGCAGGACAGGGCCTCCAGCCGGGGAGCTGTTTTTT. Translating gives CASSRTGPPAGELFF. The rearrangement joins TRBV7-2 to TRBJ2-2; TRBD1 aligns across 8 bases. The ends lost 5 bases at V and 6 bases at J; junction bases unmatched: 8. The germline V gene has CDR1 SGHTA and CDR2 FQGNSA. The CDR3 has 15 amino acids.

This clonotype came up many times. This rearrangement joins TRBV27 to TRBJ2-3, with TRBD2 matching over 8 bases. The germline V gene encodes CDR1 MNHEY and CDR2 SMNVEV (reference sequence). The CDR3 length is 15 residues. V trimming: 8 bases; J trimming: 0 bases; junction bases outside the gene matches: 7. CDR3 loop: CASGLTSGSTDTQYF. The CDR3 coding sequence is TGTGCCAGCGGCCTAACTAGCGGTAGCACAGATACGCAGTATTTT.

The chain uses TRBV12-3 or TRBV12-4 and TRBJ2-2; 9 positions match TRBD1. The CDR3 has 16 residues. With 6 bases clipped from V and 4 bases from J, the junction kept 9 bases outside the gene matches. The CDR3 DNA reads as TGTGCCAGCAGCCCAAGTGGACAGGGGAGCACCGGGGAGCTGTTTTTT. It is translated as CASSPSGQGSTGELFF.

This sequence joins TRBV2 and TRBJ1-1; no clear D gene. CDR1 and CDR2 from the germline V gene are SNHLY and FYNNEI. The CDR3 has 12 amino acids. V was trimmed by 2 bases and J by 11 bases, leaving 12 bases between them. CDR3 coding DNA: TGTGCCAGCAGTGAACTTAACGGTGGGGCTTTCTTT. The encoded protein is CASSELNGGAFF.

A remark on this clonotype: A much larger clone differs by one base, so this may be a read error. The genes are TRBV28 and TRBJ2-3; D not certain. The CDR3 is 11 residues long. Germline values: CDR1 MDHEN, CDR2 SYDVKM. V lost 5 bases and J lost 4, with 4 bases in between. The CDR3 nucleotides read TGTGCCAGCAGTAAAGCAGATACGCAGTATTTT. Protein product: CASSKADTQYF.

At least ten counts were recorded for this clonotype. The J gene is TRBJ2-2, the V gene TRBV20-1, with 12 bases fitting TRBD1. The germline CDR1 and CDR2 sequences are DFQATT and SNEGSKA (reference sequence). V dropped 7 bases and J dropped 6; count of bases not matched to a gene: 6. CDR3 size: 14 residues. The CDR3 DNA reads as TGCAGTGTCTCGGGACAGGGGGCGGCCGGGGAGCTGTTTTTT. Protein product: CSVSGQGAAGELFF.

This clonotype was counted only a few times. This rearrangement joins TRBV3-1 to TRBJ1-5; 7 nucleotides line up with TRBD1. The CDR3 consists of 14 residues. CDR1 LGHDT and CDR2 YNNKEL come from the germline V gene (reference sequence). Unmatched junction bases numbered 3, after V lost 0 bases and J lost 7 bases. CDR3 loop: CASSQEQGKQPQHF. For the CDR3, the DNA is TGTGCCAGCAGCCAAGAACAGGGGAAGCAGCCCCAGCATTTT.

The table lists this clonotype with many counts. This sequence joins TRBV28 and TRBJ2-7, with TRBD2 matching over 14 bases. J gave up 0 bases and V 3 bases, and 4 bases lay outside the gene matches. The CDR3 runs to 17 residues. Germline CDR1 is MDHEN and CDR2 is SYDVKM. The CDR3 sequence is CASSLRTSGRSSYEQYF. CDR3 in DNA: TGTGCCAGCAGTTTGCGGACTAGCGGGAGGAGCTCCTACGAGCAGTACTTC.

V and J are TRBV12-3 or TRBV12-4 and TRBJ1-1; the D is unclear. The CDR3 consists of 14 residues. The V and J ends lost 1 base and 1 base respectively, with 7 bases between them. Here the CDR3 reads CASSLGPANTEAFF. As DNA, the CDR3 is TGTGCCAGCAGTTTAGGGCCCGCGAACACTGAAGCTTTCTTT.

Many counts were recorded for this clonotype. The genes are TRBV7-2 and TRBJ2-1; possibly TRBD1 for D (5 bases). Germline loops: CDR1 SGHTA, CDR2 FQGNSA. This CDR3 contains 15 residues. The ends were cut back, 2 bases at V and 5 bases at J, with 13 bases in the middle. CDR3 sequence: CASSLYQGSHNEQFF. The DNA of the CDR3 is TGTGCCAGCAGCTTATACCAGGGTTCACACAATGAGCAGTTCTTC. The full variable domain, in which reference TRBV7-2 and TRBJ2-1 provide the parts outside the CDR3, is GAGVSQSPSNKVTEKGKDVELRCDPISGHTALYWYRQSLGQGLEFLIYFQGNSAPDKSGLPSDRFSAERTGGSVSTLTIQRTQQEDSAVYLCASSLYQGSHNEQFFGPGTRLTVL.

At least ten counts were recorded for this clonotype. The J gene is TRBJ2-3, the V gene TRBV19; 7 nucleotides align to TRBD1. CDR3 length: 15 amino acids. Trimming took 1 base from V and 5 from J; bases not matched to a gene: 6. The germline gives CDR1 LNHDA, CDR2 SQIVND (reference sequence). CDR3 in DNA: TGTGCCAGTAGTATAGGACAGGGTGGCGGAGATACGCAGTATTTT. Protein: CASSIGQGGGDTQYF.

As for this clonotype: One end of the junction does not line up with germline, which may come from a read error. The chain uses TRBV28 and TRBJ1-1, with 10 nucleotides matching TRBD1. CDR1 MDHEN and CDR2 SYDVKM come from the germline V gene. This CDR3 is built from 17 residues. This CDR3 is CASSLWGQGYENTEAFF. The CDR3 DNA sequence: TGTGCCAGCAGTCTATGGGGACAGGGGTATGAGAACACTGAAGCTTTCTTT.

The table lists this clonotype with many counts. The chain carries TRBV4-1 and TRBJ1-6; D is unresolved. V dropped 1 base and J dropped 13 bases, with 17 bases sitting between them. Per germline, CDR1 MGHRA and CDR2 YSYEKL. This CDR3 contains 15 residues. The CDR3 here is CASSQGSWVEAPLHF. The DNA of the CDR3 is TGCGCCAGCAGCCAAGGTTCATGGGTTGAGGCTCCCCTCCACTTT.

The table lists this clonotype with a few counts. The chain uses TRBV6-6 and TRBJ2-5; 9 nucleotides align to TRBD1. V lost 6 bases, J lost 4 bases, and 9 bases stayed unmatched. This CDR3 has 15 amino acids. Germline CDR1 reads MNHNY; CDR2 reads SVGAGI (reference sequence). Here the CDR3 DNA reads TGTGCCAGCAGCCCGGGACAGGGCTCGGGAGAGACCCAGTACTTC. Protein sequence: CASSPGQGSGETQYF.

This clonotype was found many times. This sequence joins TRBV12-3 or TRBV12-4 and TRBJ2-2, with a weak D call TRBD2 (5 bases). Trimming cost V 5 bases and J 6 bases, with 13 bases left between them. The CDR3 sequence is 14 residues long. The CDR3 region is CASSAGLLAGELFF. CDR3 coding DNA: TGTGCCAGCAGTGCCGGACTCCTAGCCGGGGAGCTGTTTTTT.

Ten or more counts support this clonotype. The chain links TRBV29-1 to TRBJ1-2, with 7 bases aligning to TRBD1. Germline CDR1 and CDR2: SQVTM and ANQGSEA. The V gene end was trimmed by 6 bases and the J gene end by 6 bases; junction bases not matched to a gene: 1. This CDR3 contains 10 residues. The CDR3 protein is CSVDRDGYTF. For the CDR3, the DNA is TGCAGCGTCGACAGGGATGGCTACACCTTC.